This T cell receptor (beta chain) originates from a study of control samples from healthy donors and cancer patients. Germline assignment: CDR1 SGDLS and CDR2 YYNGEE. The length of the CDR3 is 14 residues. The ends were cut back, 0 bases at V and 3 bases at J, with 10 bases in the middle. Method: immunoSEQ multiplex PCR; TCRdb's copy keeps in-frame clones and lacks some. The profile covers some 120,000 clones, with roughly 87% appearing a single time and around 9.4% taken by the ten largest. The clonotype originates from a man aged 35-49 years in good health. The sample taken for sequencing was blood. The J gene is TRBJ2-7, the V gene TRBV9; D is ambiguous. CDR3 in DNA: TGTGCCAGCAGCGTAGCGGCAGGCTACTACGAGCAGTACTTC. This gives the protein CASSVAAGYYEQYF.